Shown below are 11 T cell receptor beta chains from a single sample sequenced in a study of breast tumors, draining lymph nodes, adjacent tissues. Axillary draining lymph nodes of breast cancer patients supplied the node samples. TCRdb analysed the multiplex PCR reads with MiXCR anew, one entry per CDR3 protein. The table lists about 230,000 distinct CDR3 sequences, 32% of them singletons. The sequencing input was axillary lymph node tissue. These receptors were obtained from a female donor with breast cancer. Some clones in this sample may be carry-over from other donors' samples.

This clonotype has at least ten counts. The V call is TRBV6-1, the J call TRBJ2-5; 9 positions match TRBD2. The junction had 4 bases not matched to a gene; V was cut back by 4 bases and J by 4 bases. In germline, CDR1 is MNHNS, CDR2 SASEGT. The CDR3 length is 14 residues. CDR3 amino acids: CASSVARGGETQYF. CDR3 in DNA: TGTGCCAGCAGTGTTGCGCGGGGGGGAGAGACCCAGTACTTC.

This clonotype has ten or more counts. The chain recombines TRBV20-1 with TRBJ2-1, with TRBD2 matching 7 bases. Trimming took 1 base from V and 1 from J; bases not matched to a gene: 7. The length of the CDR3 is 16 residues. From germline, CDR1 is DFQATT and CDR2 SNEGSKA (reference sequence). CDR3 sequence (DNA): TGCAGTGCTAGAGCCGGTGGGAGGGCGTCCTACAATGAGCAGTTCTTC. It encodes CSARAGGRASYNEQFF.

The chain joins TRBV6-1 to TRBJ2-7; D is uncertain. V was shortened by 5 bases and J by 4 bases, with 12 bases between the two germline ends. The CDR3 loop spans 13 amino acids. The V gene's germline CDR1 is MNHNS and CDR2 SASEGT. The chain's CDR3 is CASSHSTKYEQYF. In DNA, the CDR3 is TGTGCCAGCAGTCACTCGACAAAATACGAGCAGTACTTC.

Details on this clonotype: A single base separates this from a much larger clone, so it may be a read error. The rearrangement uses TRBV28 and TRBJ2-3; possibly TRBD2 for D (6 bases). This CDR3 contains 16 residues. Germline lookup yields CDR1 MDHEN and CDR2 SYDVKM. The DNA of the CDR3 is TGTGCCAGCAGTTTATTTAGCGGATACAGCACAGATGCGCAGTATTTT. Translated, it gives CASSLFSGYSTDAQYF. Supplemented by reference TRBV28 and TRBJ2-3, the full variable domain reads DVKVTQSSRYLVKRTGEKVFLECVQDMDHENMFWYRQDPGLGLRLIYFSYDVKMKEKGDIPEGYSVSREKKERFSLILESASTNQTSMYLCASSLFSGYSTDAQYFGPGTRLTVL.

Ten or more counts support this clonotype. Here the CDR3 reads CASSYGLAPNTGELFF. The CDR3 bases are TGCGCCAGCAGCTACGGACTAGCGCCGAACACCGGGGAGCTGTTTTTT. The rearrangement joins TRBV5-1 to TRBJ2-2; 9 nucleotides align to TRBD2. The CDR3 consists of 16 residues. The V gene end was trimmed by 3 bases and the J gene end by 0 bases; junction bases not matched to a gene: 3. Germline-derived CDR1 and CDR2 are SGHRS and YFSETQ.

The chain combines TRBV19 with TRBJ2-2, with 7 bases that match TRBD1. Germline V CDR1 and CDR2: LNHDA, SQIVND (reference sequence). V dropped 3 bases and J dropped 4; count of bases not matched to a gene: 2. The CDR3 extends over 14 amino acids. CDR3 region: CASSMTGSTGELFF. The CDR3 DNA reads TGTGCCAGTAGTATGACAGGGAGCACCGGGGAGCTGTTTTTT.

This clonotype came up a few times. With a much larger clone just one base away, this may be a read error. The chain has TRBV20-1 and TRBJ2-1; weak D call: TRBD2 (5 bases). This CDR3 has 13 amino acids. Germline CDR1 is DFQATT and CDR2 is SNEGSKA (reference sequence). The CDR3 loop reads CSARGRVGNAQFF. As DNA, the CDR3 is TGCAGTGCTAGAGGGAGAGTCGGGAATGCGCAGTTCTTC.

For this clonotype: This may stem from a read error, because a much larger clone lies one nucleotide away. The chain employs TRBV6-5 and TRBJ2-7; possibly TRBD1 for D (6 bases). The CDR3 covers 14 residues. The germline CDR1 and CDR2 sequences are MNHEY and SVGAGI. CDR3 sequence (DNA): TGTGCCAGCAGTTATAGAGGGACAACCTACGAGCGGTACTTC. Protein sequence: CASSYRGTTYERYF.

This clonotype was seen many times. This chain uses TRBV12-3 or TRBV12-4 with TRBJ2-7, with D perhaps TRBD1 (5 bases). The CDR3 covers 12 residues. V was clipped by 3 bases and J by 3 bases, with 6 bases between them. For the CDR3, the DNA is TGTGCCAGCAGTTTTAGGGGCTACGAGCAGTACTTC. This codes for CASSFRGYEQYF.

The chain joins TRBV29-1 to TRBJ2-5; 7 nucleotides agree with TRBD1. From germline, CDR1 is SQVTM and CDR2 ANQGSEA. The J segment lost 2 bases and the V segment lost 6 bases, leaving 6 bases of the junction unmatched. The CDR3 length is 13 residues. CDR3 protein: CSVKQGRQETQYF. DNA for the CDR3: TGCAGCGTCAAACAGGGGCGTCAAGAGACCCAGTACTTC. The full variable domain, completed using reference TRBV29-1 and TRBJ2-5, is SAVISQKPSRDICQRGTSLTIQCQVDSQVTMMFWYRQQPGQSLTLIATANQGSEATYESGFVIDKFPISRPNLTFSTLTVSNMSPEDSSIYLCSVKQGRQETQYFGPGTRLLVL.

The table lists this clonotype with a few counts. A much more abundant neighbour one base away suggests this may be a read error. This sequence joins TRBV5-1 and TRBJ2-4; D remains unclear. From germline, CDR1 is SGHRS and CDR2 YFSETQ. The CDR3 has 14 amino acids. Trimming left V 0 bases short and J 0 bases short, with 4 bases between. Written as DNA, the CDR3 is TGCGCCAGCAGCTTGGACCTAGCCAAAAACATTCAGTACTTC. Encoded protein: CASSLDLAKNIQYF.